This passage covers 31 T cell receptor beta chains from one sample sequenced in a study of T cell repertoires in cytomegalovirus infection. TCRdb reanalysed the reads using MiXCR and keeps one entry per CDR3 protein. The repertoire holds approximately 110,000 distinct CDR3 sequences, with 32% as singletons. What these receptors recognize is not known. Sample: CD8+ T cells from cultured PBMCs, taken from culture after CMV antigen stimulation. The receptors come from a human donor in good health (CMV status not recorded). Some clones in this sample may be carry-over from other donors' samples.

This clonotype was recorded a few times. This chain connects TRBV19 to TRBJ1-5; D unclear. The CDR3 runs to 15 residues. Per germline, CDR1 LNHDA and CDR2 SQIVND (reference sequence). V lost 7 bases and J 0 bases, leaving 13 bases between the germline ends. In DNA, the CDR3 is TGTGCCAGTAAGGCCAGTACCTATAGCAATCAGCCCCAGCATTTT. Encoded protein: CASKASTYSNQPQHF.

The table lists this clonotype with a few counts. V usage is TRBV29-1 and J usage is TRBJ2-1; 15 nucleotides agree with TRBD2. The J segment lost 6 bases and the V segment lost 3 bases, leaving 6 bases of the junction unmatched. This CDR3 comprises 16 residues. From germline, CDR1 is SQVTM and CDR2 ANQGSEA. The CDR3 DNA reads as TGCAGCGTTGAGGTGGGGACTAGCGGGGGGTTCAATGAGCAGTTCTTC. It yields the protein CSVEVGTSGGFNEQFF.

V and J are TRBV7-2 and TRBJ1-1, with TRBD1 matching over 8 bases. Germline trimming cut 6 bases from V and 6 bases from J; bases unmatched to any gene: 6. Per the germline V gene, CDR1 is SGHTA and CDR2 is FQGNSA. The CDR3 is 13 amino acids. Here the CDR3 reads CASSPTGVAEAFF. The CDR3 DNA is TGTGCCAGCAGTCCGACAGGGGTTGCTGAAGCTTTCTTT.

The V call is TRBV2, the J call TRBJ2-1; 7 bases are a match to TRBD1. The CDR3 has 13 residues. Per the germline V gene, CDR1 is SNHLY and CDR2 is FYNNEI. V was clipped by 6 bases and J by 8 bases; unmatched bases: 7. CDR3 coding DNA: TGTGCCAGCAGGGACAGGTCCTGGTATGAGCAGTTCTTC. Residues: CASRDRSWYEQFF.

The V and J genes are TRBV7-9 and TRBJ2-3, with 9 bases lining up with TRBD1. CDR1 is SEHNR and CDR2 is FQNEAQ in the germline V gene (reference sequence). The length of the CDR3 is 17 residues. V lost 5 bases and J lost 6; bases outside the gene matches: 15. CDR3 bases: TGTGCCAGCAGCACCTCGTTTACGGGACAGGGTCGCGATACGCAGTATTTT. This sequence encodes CASSTSFTGQGRDTQYF.

The V and J genes are TRBV7-6 and TRBJ2-3; tentatively, D is TRBD2 (5 bases). CDR1 and CDR2 from the germline V gene are SGHVS and FNYEAQ. This CDR3 region has 15 residues. Trimming left V 1 base short and J 4 bases short, with 12 bases between. This chain's CDR3 is CASSLEGVKSDTQYF. DNA for the CDR3: TGTGCCAGCAGCTTAGAGGGAGTCAAATCAGATACGCAGTATTTT.

V and J are TRBV28 and TRBJ1-1, with no clear D. The V gene lost 6 bases and the J gene lost 0 bases, with 11 bases spanning the gap. The CDR3 totals 14 residues. Germline lookup yields CDR1 MDHEN and CDR2 SYDVKM. The chain's CDR3 is CASSHDNMNTEAFF. Here the CDR3 DNA reads TGTGCCAGCAGCCACGACAACATGAACACTGAAGCTTTCTTT.

This clonotype was seen only a few times. The chain carries TRBV27 and TRBJ1-1; D not certain. Trimming pared 8 bases from V and 1 base from J, leaving 11 bases between. The germline CDR1 and CDR2 sequences are MNHEY and SMNVEV (reference sequence). The CDR3 spans 13 residues. The CDR3 spells CASGLFRNTEAFF. The CDR3 DNA is TGTGCCAGCGGCCTGTTCCGGAACACTGAAGCTTTCTTT.

In its sample, this clonotype was seen a few times. The rearrangement links TRBV3-1 to TRBJ1-5; D not certain. The CDR3 runs 14 residues. CDR1 and CDR2 (germline): LGHDT, YNNKEL (reference sequence). Trimming left V 1 base short and J 7 bases short, with 11 bases between. The chain's CDR3 is CASSQGRVGQPQHF. For the CDR3, the DNA is TGTGCCAGCAGCCAAGGAAGGGTCGGGCAGCCCCAGCATTTT.

The chain employs TRBV6-8 and TRBJ2-7; TRBD1 matches at 11 bases. The CDR3 spans 13 residues. Unmatched junction bases numbered 6, after V lost 8 bases and J lost 6 bases. The germline gives CDR1 MNHGY, CDR2 SAAAGT. The CDR3 protein is CASLWTGGVEQYF. CDR3 bases: TGTGCCAGCCTATGGACAGGGGGCGTCGAGCAGTACTTC.

This sequence joins TRBV7-9 and TRBJ1-1; D may be TRBD1 (5 bases). V was trimmed by 5 bases and J by 4 bases, leaving 14 bases between them. This CDR3 is built from 14 residues. Germline CDR1 and CDR2: SEHNR and FQNEAQ (reference sequence). The CDR3 reads CASSIQGLGTEAFF. In DNA form, the CDR3 reads TGTGCCAGCAGCATCCAGGGCTTAGGCACTGAAGCTTTCTTT.

Only a few counts were recorded for this clonotype. This sequence joins TRBV20-1 and TRBJ2-3; 8 nucleotides align to TRBD1. Trimming removed 3 bases from V and 0 bases from J; junction bases left unmatched: 5. The CDR3 is 15 residues long. The germline V gene encodes CDR1 DFQATT and CDR2 SNEGSKA (reference sequence). Written as DNA, the CDR3 is TGCAGTGCTAGGAGGGGGGACAGGAGCACAGATACGCAGTATTTT. Protein sequence: CSARRGDRSTDTQYF.

This rearrangement joins TRBV27 to TRBJ2-1, with 10 bases aligning to TRBD1. V lost 5 bases and J lost 6; bases outside the gene matches: 7. CDR1 is MNHEY and CDR2 is SMNVEV in the germline V gene (reference sequence). This CDR3 spans 15 amino acids. The CDR3 nucleotides are TGTGCCAGCAGTCGAGACAGGGGGCACATCAATGAGCAGTTCTTC. This codes for CASSRDRGHINEQFF.

The chain recombines TRBV12-3 or TRBV12-4 with TRBJ1-1, with 10 nucleotides matching TRBD1. Trimming removed 4 bases from V and 4 bases from J; junction bases left unmatched: 15. The CDR3 has 18 amino acids. DNA of the CDR3: TGTGCCAGCAGTTCTGGGACAGGGGTCGATCGCGGGGGCACTGAAGCTTTCTTT. Amino acid sequence: CASSSGTGVDRGGTEAFF.

By share, this clonotype ranks as medium-sized. The rearrangement joins TRBV7-9 to TRBJ1-5; no firm D call. The CDR3 runs to 14 residues. Germline CDR1 reads SEHNR; CDR2 reads FQNEAQ (reference sequence). V was trimmed by 6 bases and J by 0 bases, leaving 9 bases between them. The CDR3: CASSVGVSNQPQHF. The CDR3 DNA reads TGTGCCAGCAGTGTCGGGGTTAGCAATCAGCCCCAGCATTTT.

The chain joins TRBV28 to TRBJ2-5; D possibly corresponds to TRBD2 (6 bases). The CDR3 length is 15 residues. From germline, CDR1 is MDHEN and CDR2 SYDVKM. Trimming cost V 6 bases and J 5 bases, with 19 bases left between them. CDR3 loop: CASSTPLMAGETQYF. CDR3 sequence (DNA): TGTGCCAGCAGCACGCCCCTCATGGCGGGGGAGACCCAGTACTTC.

J is TRBJ2-3 and V is TRBV5-6; D is uncertain. CDR3 length: 12 residues. V lost 0 bases to trimming and J lost 2 bases, with 1 base between them. Germline CDR1 SGHDT, CDR2 YYEEEE. CDR3 coding DNA: TGTGCCAGCAGCTTGGACACAGATACGCAGTATTTT. Its protein is CASSLDTDTQYF.

This clonotype appeared a few times. The V and J genes are TRBV5-6 and TRBJ1-1; 7 bases are a match to TRBD1. CDR1 and CDR2 (germline): SGHDT, YYEEEE. Losses at the gene ends were 0 bases for V and 0 bases for J; bases not matched to a gene: 5. The CDR3 is made up of 16 amino acids. CDR3 amino acids: CASSLGAGGMNTEAFF. CDR3 nucleotides: TGTGCCAGCAGCTTGGGCGCAGGGGGAATGAACACTGAAGCTTTCTTT.

The genes are TRBV19 and TRBJ1-2; TRBD1 agrees at 9 bases. With 3 bases clipped from V and 7 bases from J, the junction kept 6 bases outside the gene matches. This CDR3 is 14 amino acids long. Germline V gene data show CDR1 as LNHDA and CDR2 as SQIVND (reference sequence). CDR3 DNA sequence: TGTGCCAGTAGTATGGCCGGGACAGGGCTTGGCTACACCTTC. Translated: CASSMAGTGLGYTF.

In this sample, this clonotype turned up a few times. The chain carries TRBV5-6 and TRBJ1-1; TRBD1 is a possible D gene (5 bases). Trimming removed 4 bases at V and 1 base at J, with 14 bases between. Germline values: CDR1 SGHDT, CDR2 YYEEEE. The CDR3 sequence is 15 residues long. The CDR3 DNA is TGTGCCAGCAGCCCCCGGGACTTCGGGAACACTGAAGCTTTCTTT. Translated, it gives CASSPRDFGNTEAFF.

This clonotype was counted at least ten times. The chain is built from TRBV7-8 and TRBJ2-3; D is undetermined. CDR1 SGHVS and CDR2 FQNEAQ come from the germline V gene. V gave up 1 base and J gave up 5 bases, with 10 bases separating them. There are 14 residues in the CDR3. The CDR3: CASSLVPDLDTQYF. In DNA form, the CDR3 reads TGTGCCAGCAGCTTAGTCCCGGACCTAGATACGCAGTATTTT.

This clonotype was observed a few times. The chain is built from TRBV4-2 and TRBJ2-1; a weak D match, TRBD2 (5 bases). This CDR3 region has 15 residues. Trimming removed 0 bases at V and 5 bases at J, with 11 bases between. Germline CDR1 and CDR2: LGHNA and YNFKEQ. The CDR3 DNA follows: TGTGCCAGCAGCCAAGATCACGTGGGAGACAATGAGCAGTTCTTC. This gives the protein CASSQDHVGDNEQFF.

The gene calls are TRBV28 and TRBJ1-1, with D unresolved. The germline V gene has CDR1 MDHEN and CDR2 SYDVKM. V lost 5 bases and J 1 base, leaving 11 bases between the germline ends. CDR3 length: 14 residues. The DNA for the CDR3 is TGTGCCAGCAGTATCGCGAGGTCGAACACTGAAGCTTTCTTT. Its protein product is CASSIARSNTEAFF. The full variable domain, in which reference TRBV28 and TRBJ1-1 provide the parts outside the CDR3, is DVKVTQSSRYLVKRTGEKVFLECVQDMDHENMFWYRQDPGLGLRLIYFSYDVKMKEKGDIPEGYSVSREKKERFSLILESASTNQTSMYLCASSIARSNTEAFFGQGTRLTVV.

The table lists this clonotype with many counts. V is TRBV7-6 and J is TRBJ2-5; 10 bases match TRBD2. The CDR3 runs to 17 residues. The junction had 13 bases not matched to a gene; V was cut back by 5 bases and J by 4 bases. In germline, CDR1 is SGHVS, CDR2 FNYEAQ. The CDR3 nucleotides read TGTGCCAGCAGCCTCCTTTCGCCAGCGGGGGGGCGAGAGACCCAGTACTTC. This encodes CASSLLSPAGGRETQYF. The full variable domain, in which reference TRBV7-6 and TRBJ2-5 provide the parts outside the CDR3, is GAGVSQSPRYKVTKRGQDVALRCDPISGHVSLYWYRQALGQGPEFLTYFNYEAQQDKSGLPNDRFSAERPEGSISTLTIQRTEQRDSAMYRCASSLLSPAGGRETQYFGPGTRLLVL.

This chain uses TRBV6-9 with TRBJ1-5; TRBD1 aligns across 10 bases. The junction had 14 bases not matched to a gene; V was cut back by 7 bases and J by 2 bases. The CDR3 has 18 amino acids. Per the germline V gene, CDR1 is MNHGY and CDR2 is SVAAGI. CDR3 in amino acids: CASTETGGQGLCNQPQHF. The CDR3 coding sequence is TGTGCCAGCACCGAAACGGGGGGACAGGGGCTTTGCAATCAGCCCCAGCATTTT.

The chain combines TRBV12-3 or TRBV12-4 with TRBJ2-1; 10 bases line up with TRBD2. Trimming at V came to 3 bases and at J to 6 bases, leaving 2 bases not matched to a gene. This CDR3 has 14 amino acids. The CDR3 spells CASSFSGGVNEQFF. The DNA for the CDR3 is TGTGCCAGCAGTTTCAGCGGGGGGGTCAATGAGCAGTTCTTC.

This chain uses TRBV20-1 with TRBJ1-2; TRBD1 matches 10 bases. J was trimmed by 5 bases and V by 6 bases; bases with no gene match: 12. CDR1 is DFQATT and CDR2 is SNEGSKA in the germline V gene (reference sequence). The length of the CDR3 is 15 residues. The CDR3 sequence is CSAWTHDRGQYGYTF. The CDR3 region has the DNA TGCAGTGCCTGGACCCATGACAGGGGGCAGTATGGCTACACCTTC.

This clonotype has only a few counts. The rearrangement joins TRBV7-3 to TRBJ2-5, with 10 nucleotides matching TRBD1. Germline CDR1 SGHTA, CDR2 FQGTGA. V lost 2 bases and J lost 1; bases outside the gene matches: 7. The CDR3 totals 17 residues. CDR3 DNA sequence: TGTGCCAGCAGCTTAGTAGGGACAGGGGAACGCCAAGAGACCCAGTACTTC. It codes for CASSLVGTGERQETQYF.

This clonotype was seen more than once but under ten times. The rearrangement joins TRBV7-9 to TRBJ2-5; D is perhaps TRBD1 (6 bases). V dropped 5 bases and J dropped 9 bases, with 19 bases sitting between them. This CDR3 region has 14 residues. The germline gives CDR1 SEHNR, CDR2 FQNEAQ (reference sequence). CDR3 in amino acids: CASSQGRGVGPQYF. The CDR3 DNA reads as TGTGCCAGCAGCCAAGGCAGGGGAGTTGGGCCCCAGTACTTC.

The sample holds many counts of this clonotype. V gene TRBV6-1 combines with J gene TRBJ2-7; no clear D gene. Trimming left V 1 base short and J 4 bases short, with 14 bases between. Germline CDR1 MNHNS, CDR2 SASEGT. The CDR3 length is 15 residues. CDR3 region: CASSEVELGRYEQYF. The CDR3 DNA sequence: TGTGCCAGCAGTGAAGTGGAGTTAGGACGTTACGAGCAGTACTTC.

This sequence joins TRBV11-2 and TRBJ2-3; D perhaps matches TRBD2 (5 bases). Germline V gives CDR1 SGHAT, CDR2 FQNNGV. The CDR3 contains 15 residues. V was clipped by 6 bases and J by 3 bases, with 16 bases between them. The CDR3, as DNA: TGTGCCAGCAGATCACCTACTAGTTATACAGATACGCAGTATTTT. Translating gives CASRSPTSYTDTQYF.